These T cell receptor beta chains were read from a single sample in a study of cytomegalovirus exposure and HLA in healthy donors. The assay was immunoSEQ multiplex PCR, and TCRdb's table has in-frame clones only and misses some. The data contain approximately 120,000 clones, about 86% of them singletons. Sequenced: PBMCs. The source is a woman aged 25 to 39 in good health and CMV-seronegative. The CDR3 runs from the conserved cysteine through the conserved F or W. A D gene is named only where the DNA matches it firmly. Clone sizes are given selectively: once, few, many, or a class where the clone is expanded.

DNA	CDR3	size	D	J	V
TGTGCCAGCACAACTAGCGGGAGGTTCAATGAGCAGTTCTTC	CASTTSGRFNEQFF	-	TRBD2	TRBJ2-1	TRBV6-1
TGTGCCAGCAGTTTTGGAGCGGGAGGCCCCACAGATACGCAGTATTTT	CASSFGAGGPTDTQYF	-	TRBD2	TRBJ2-3	TRBV6-5
TGTGCCAGCAGCTACGCTAGCGGGACGACCTACGAGCAGTACTTC	CASSYASGTTYEQYF	-	TRBD2	TRBJ2-7	TRBV11-2
TGCAGCGTGAATACAGGGGGTATCTATGGCTACACCTTC	CSVNTGGIYGYTF	-	TRBD1	TRBJ1-2	TRBV29-1
TGTGCCAGCAGTTCGGGACTAGCGGCTCCGTACGAGCAGTACTTC	CASSSGLAAPYEQYF	-	TRBD2	TRBJ2-7	TRBV27
TGTGCCAGCAGCGGAACAGGGGTAGAGACCCAGTACTTC	CASSGTGVETQYF	-	TRBD1	TRBJ2-5	TRBV5-4
TGTGCCAGCAGTAAGACGCAGGGGGACTACGAGCAGTACTTC	CASSKTQGDYEQYF	-	TRBD1	TRBJ2-7	TRBV2
TGTGCCAGCAGCTTTGGTATCCTAGGACAGCGAAACCCCTATGGCTACACCTTC	CASSFGILGQRNPYGYTF	-	-	TRBJ1-2	TRBV5-4
TGTACCAGTAGTATGACTGGAAACTCCTACGAGCAGTACTTC	CTSSMTGNSYEQYF	-	-	TRBJ2-7	TRBV19
TGCGCCAGCAGCTTGGTTCACGGCGGGGAGGGCTCCTACGAGCAGTACTTC	CASSLVHGGEGSYEQYF	-	TRBD2	TRBJ2-7	TRBV5-1
TGTGCCAGCAGCAGCGGGAGAGGAACAGATACGCAGTATTTT	CASSSGRGTDTQYF	-	TRBD2	TRBJ2-3	TRBV5-5
TGTGCCAGCAGCAGCAGGGGGAACACTGAAGCTTTCTTT	CASSSRGNTEAFF	-	-	TRBJ1-1	TRBV7-8
TGTGCCAGCAGCCCTGTTGGCGGTTTCTCGGCCGACACCATATATTTT	CASSPVGGFSADTIYF	-	-	TRBJ1-3	TRBV5-4
TGTGCCAGTAGTATCCAAGCGGAGCTCTACAATGAGCAGTTCTTC	CASSIQAELYNEQFF	-	-	TRBJ2-1	TRBV19
TGTGCCACCGCGACAGGGGTTGGGTACGATACGCAGTATTTT	CATATGVGYDTQYF	once	TRBD1	TRBJ2-3	TRBV6-1
TGTGCCAGCAGACCGGGACTAGCGCCAGAGACCCAGTACTTC	CASRPGLAPETQYF	-	TRBD2	TRBJ2-5	TRBV25-1
TGTGCCAGCAGCCGGGGACTCTACGATGAAGCTTTCTTT	CASSRGLYDEAFF	once	-	TRBJ1-1	TRBV2